The subject of this entry is one TCR beta chain. Its target is not known. Once RNA had been extracted, it was reverse transcribed into cDNA to act as the sequencing template. Data came from immunoSEQ multiplex PCR; TCRdb stores just in-frame clones and leaves some out. The sample lists nearly 200,000 clones; roughly 60% were seen once. Treatment here: oral pan-JAK inhibitor, 5-10 mg twice daily. The CDR3 consists of 14 residues. CDR1 is ENHRY and CDR2 is SYGVKD in the germline V gene. Trimming stripped 0 bases from V and 6 bases from J, with 9 bases between. The sample comes from a study of CD8+ T cells in alopecia areata. Study background: Treated patients were given oral tofacitinib, which was dosed at 5 to 10 mg twice daily.

Study-wide results and caveats: Scalp and blood samples kept many expanded lesional clones throughout tofacitinib. Possibly because of HLA-related factors, TCR sharing was less clear across patients than in mice.

J is TRBJ1-5 and V is TRBV10-3, with D perhaps matching TRBD1 (5 bases). The clonotype comes from a human donor with alopecia areata. Sequences were derived from CD4+ T cells sorted from blood, sampled at week 24, from a patient treated with tofacitinib. In DNA form, the CDR3 reads TGTGCCATCAGTGAGTCAACAGGTTTTCAGCCCCAGCATTTT. Translated: CAISESTGFQPQHF.